These 9 T cell receptor beta chains came from one sample sequenced in a study of T cells in Graves' hyperthyroidism and ophthalmopathy. It was RNA transcripts that yielded the amplified TCR beta CDR3 regions. HTBI primers were used for first-round RT-PCR of the TCR CDR3. TCRdb reprocessed the multiplex PCR reads via MiXCR and lists one record per CDR3 protein. The data show 550,000 to 700,000 distinct CDR3 sequences, about 43% seen once. Sequencing was carried out using peripheral blood or thyroid tissue (not recorded which). The receptors were gathered from an adult woman with Graves' disease, either hyperthyroidism or ophthalmopathy (not recorded which).

This clonotype occurred a few times. The rearrangement links TRBV29-1 to TRBJ2-2; 12 positions match TRBD2. The J segment lost 3 bases and the V segment lost 4 bases, leaving 3 bases of the junction unmatched. The CDR3 is made up of 15 amino acids. From germline, CDR1 is SQVTM and CDR2 ANQGSEA. CDR3 loop: CSVGLAGVDTGELFF. The CDR3 DNA reads TGCAGCGTTGGACTAGCGGGGGTCGACACCGGGGAGCTGTTTTTT.

The table lists this clonotype with a count of one. V usage is TRBV7-9 and J usage is TRBJ1-3, with D tentatively TRBD1 (5 bases). The CDR3 is made up of 16 amino acids. CDR1 and CDR2 (germline): SEHNR, FQNEAQ (reference sequence). The germline V and J ends were trimmed by 0 bases and 0 bases, with 9 bases remaining between them. CDR3 bases: TGTGCCAGCAGCTTAGCGCAGGGATTCTCTGGAAACACCATATATTTT. It encodes CASSLAQGFSGNTIYF.

This clonotype came up many times. The J gene is TRBJ2-5, the V gene TRBV7-2; D ambiguous. The V end lost 5 bases, the J end lost 0 bases, and 10 bases lay between the germline ends. The CDR3 runs 14 residues. Germline CDR1 is SGHTA and CDR2 is FQGNSA. The CDR3 DNA reads TGTGCCAGCAGCCCGCGACTGTACCAAGAGACCCAGTACTTC. Its protein product is CASSPRLYQETQYF.

This chain joins TRBV29-1 and TRBJ1-1; D is uncertain. The CDR3 extends over 14 amino acids. The germline V and J ends were trimmed by 3 bases and 3 bases, with 14 bases remaining between them. Germline CDR1 and CDR2: SQVTM and ANQGSEA. The CDR3 DNA reads as TGCAGCGTTGAGGGCAGAACTATGGACACTGAAGCTTTCTTT. This translates into CSVEGRTMDTEAFF. The variable domain in full, completed from reference TRBV29-1 and TRBJ1-1, reads SAVISQKPSRDICQRGTSLTIQCQVDSQVTMMFWYRQQPGQSLTLIATANQGSEATYESGFVIDKFPISRPNLTFSTLTVSNMSPEDSSIYLCSVEGRTMDTEAFFGQGTRLTVV.

The V gene is TRBV13, the J gene TRBJ2-7, with D tentatively TRBD1 (7 bases). V lost 8 bases to trimming and J lost 0 bases, with 17 bases between them. CDR1 and CDR2 (germline): PRHDT, FYEKMQ (reference sequence). This CDR3 comprises 15 residues. CDR3 nucleotides: TGTGCCAGCCGCCAGGGGGGTGAGGGCTCCTACGAGCAGTACTTC. Translating gives CASRQGGEGSYEQYF.

V and J are TRBV11-2 and TRBJ2-7, with 7 bases aligning to TRBD1. This CDR3 contains 14 residues. With 5 bases clipped from V and 6 bases from J, the junction kept 10 bases outside the gene matches. The germline V gene has CDR1 SGHAT and CDR2 FQNNGV. As DNA, the CDR3 is TGTGCCAGCAGCCTACGACAGGGAAGAAGCGAGCAGTACTTC. Protein product: CASSLRQGRSEQYF.

Turning to this clonotype: A much more abundant neighbour one base away suggests this may be a read error. The chain couples TRBV3-1 to TRBJ2-5; the D gene is possibly TRBD2 (6 bases). CDR3 length: 15 residues. Germline assignment: CDR1 LGHDT and CDR2 YNNKEL (reference sequence). Trimming pared 4 bases from V and 9 bases from J, leaving 21 bases between. Here the CDR3 reads CASSPWAGPTRAQYF. CDR3 nucleotides: TGTGCCAGCAGCCCATGGGCGGGACCCACAAGAGCCCAGTACTTC.

Points on this clonotype: The germline gene is not matched at one end of the junction; a read error may be the cause. This sequence joins TRBV4-1 and TRBJ1-5, with a tentative D call TRBD1 (5 bases). The germline V gene encodes CDR1 MGHRA and CDR2 YSYEKL. This CDR3 has 16 residues. The DNA of the CDR3 is TGCGCCAGCAGCCAAGGGTTCAGTGACAGAAATCATCCCCAGCATTTT. Protein sequence: CASSQGFSDRNHPQHF.

At least ten counts were recorded for this clonotype. At one end, the junction sequence differs from germline, possibly due to a read error. The DNA for the CDR3 is TGTGCCACCAGCACCCCGACAGGTCCTGTGGTTTTT. This sequence encodes CATSTPTGPVVF. V gene TRBV15 combines with J gene TRBJ1-4; D possibly corresponds to TRBD1 (6 bases). Germline assignment: CDR1 LNHNV and CDR2 YYDKDF (reference sequence). This CDR3 region has 12 residues.